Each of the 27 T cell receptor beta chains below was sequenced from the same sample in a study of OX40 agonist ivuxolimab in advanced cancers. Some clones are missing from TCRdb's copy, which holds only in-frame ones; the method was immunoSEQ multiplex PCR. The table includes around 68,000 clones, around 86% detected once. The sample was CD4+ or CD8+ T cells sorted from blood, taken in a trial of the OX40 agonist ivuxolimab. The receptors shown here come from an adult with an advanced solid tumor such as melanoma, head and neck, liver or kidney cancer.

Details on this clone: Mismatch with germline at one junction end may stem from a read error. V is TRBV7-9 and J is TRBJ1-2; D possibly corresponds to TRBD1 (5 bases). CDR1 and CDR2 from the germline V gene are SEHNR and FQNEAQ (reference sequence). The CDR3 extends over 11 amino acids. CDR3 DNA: TGTGCCAGCAGCTTAGAACCAGCGGGGCCCTTC. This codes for CASSLEPAGPF.

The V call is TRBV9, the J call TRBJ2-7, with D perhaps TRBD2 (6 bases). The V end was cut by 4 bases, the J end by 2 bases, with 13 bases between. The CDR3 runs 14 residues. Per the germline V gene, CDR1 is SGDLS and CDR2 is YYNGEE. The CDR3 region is CASSPTGEAYEQYF. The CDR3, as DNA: TGTGCCAGCAGCCCAACGGGGGAGGCCTACGAGCAGTACTTC.

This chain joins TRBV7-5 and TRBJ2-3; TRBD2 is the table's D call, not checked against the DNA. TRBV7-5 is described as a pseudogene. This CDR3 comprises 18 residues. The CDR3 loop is CARSPITTSGGSTDTQYF. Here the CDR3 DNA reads TGTGCCAGAAGCCCGATCACTACTAGCGGGGGAAGCACAGATACGCAGTATTTT.

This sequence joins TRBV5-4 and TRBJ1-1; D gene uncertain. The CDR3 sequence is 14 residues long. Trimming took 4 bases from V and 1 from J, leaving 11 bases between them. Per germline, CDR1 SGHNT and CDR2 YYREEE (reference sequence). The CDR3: CASSLARGNTEAFF. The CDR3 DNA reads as TGTGCCAGCAGCCTGGCGCGGGGGAACACTGAAGCTTTCTTT.

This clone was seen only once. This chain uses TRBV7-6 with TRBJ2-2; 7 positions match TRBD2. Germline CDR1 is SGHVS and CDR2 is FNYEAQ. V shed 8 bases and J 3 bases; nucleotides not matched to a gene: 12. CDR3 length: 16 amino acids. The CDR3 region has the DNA TGTGCCAGCGGCGGGGAGGGACGAGGGGACACCGGGGAGCTGTTTTTT. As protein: CASGGEGRGDTGELFF.

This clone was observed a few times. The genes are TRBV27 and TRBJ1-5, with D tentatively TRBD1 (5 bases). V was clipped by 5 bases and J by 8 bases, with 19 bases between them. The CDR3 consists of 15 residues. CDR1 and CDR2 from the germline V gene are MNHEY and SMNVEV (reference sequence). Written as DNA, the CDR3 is TGTGCCAGCAGTCCCCGGGGGTGGTCGAGGGAGCCCCAGCATTTT. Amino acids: CASSPRGWSREPQHF.

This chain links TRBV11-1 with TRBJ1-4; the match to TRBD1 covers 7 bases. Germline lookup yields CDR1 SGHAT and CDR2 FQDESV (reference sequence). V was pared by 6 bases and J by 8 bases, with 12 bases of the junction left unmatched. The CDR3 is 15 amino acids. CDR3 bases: TGTGCCAGCAGTCTCACCAGGGGGAAGGCGGAAAAACTGTTTTTT. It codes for CASSLTRGKAEKLFF.

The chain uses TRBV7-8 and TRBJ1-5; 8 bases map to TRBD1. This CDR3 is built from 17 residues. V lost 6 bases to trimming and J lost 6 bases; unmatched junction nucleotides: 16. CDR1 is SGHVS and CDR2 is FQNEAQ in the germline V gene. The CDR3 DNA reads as TGTGCCAGCAGACCGGAGGGGGCGGCCAGGGGGCGTCAGCCCCAGCATTTT. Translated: CASRPEGAARGRQPQHF.

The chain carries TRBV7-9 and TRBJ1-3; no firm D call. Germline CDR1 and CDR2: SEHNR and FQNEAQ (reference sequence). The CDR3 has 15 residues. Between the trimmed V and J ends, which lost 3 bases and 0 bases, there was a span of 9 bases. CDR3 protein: CASSFTAPSGNTIYF. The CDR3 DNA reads TGTGCCAGCAGCTTCACGGCACCCTCTGGAAACACCATATATTTT. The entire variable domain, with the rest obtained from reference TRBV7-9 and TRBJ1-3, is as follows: DTGVSQNPRHKITKRGQNVTFRCDPISEHNRLYWYRQTLGQGPEFLTYFQNEAQLEKSRLLSDRFSAERPKGSFSTLEIQRTEQGDSAMYLCASSFTAPSGNTIYFGEGSWLTVV.

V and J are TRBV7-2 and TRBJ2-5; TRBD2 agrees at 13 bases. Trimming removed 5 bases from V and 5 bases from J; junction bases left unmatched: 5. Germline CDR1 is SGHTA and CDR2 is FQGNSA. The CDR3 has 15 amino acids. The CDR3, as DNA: TGTGCCAGCAGCCCTCAACTAGCGGGGGGGGAGACCCAGTACTTC. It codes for CASSPQLAGGETQYF.

CDR3 sequence: CASSQRPTGGTGELFF. Written as DNA, the CDR3 is TGCGCCAGCAGCCAGCGTCCGACAGGGGGGACCGGGGAGCTGTTTTTT. V gene TRBV5-1 combines with J gene TRBJ2-2, with TRBD1 matching 9 bases. CDR1 is SGHRS, CDR2 YFSETQ, per germline. The CDR3 covers 16 residues. The junction had 9 bases not matched to a gene; V was cut back by 4 bases and J by 5 bases. Full variable domain (missing parts from reference TRBV5-1 and TRBJ2-2): KAGVTQTPRYLIKTRGQQVTLSCSPISGHRSVSWYQQTPGQGLQFLFEYFSETQRNKGNFPGRFSGRQFSNSRSEMNVSTLELGDSALYLCASSQRPTGGTGELFFGEGSRLTVL.

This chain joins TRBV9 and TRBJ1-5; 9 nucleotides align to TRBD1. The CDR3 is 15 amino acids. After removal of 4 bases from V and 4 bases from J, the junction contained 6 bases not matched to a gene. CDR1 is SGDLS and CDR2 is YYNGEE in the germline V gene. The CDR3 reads CASSPGQGWNQPQHF. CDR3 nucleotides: TGTGCCAGCAGCCCAGGACAGGGGTGGAATCAGCCCCAGCATTTT.

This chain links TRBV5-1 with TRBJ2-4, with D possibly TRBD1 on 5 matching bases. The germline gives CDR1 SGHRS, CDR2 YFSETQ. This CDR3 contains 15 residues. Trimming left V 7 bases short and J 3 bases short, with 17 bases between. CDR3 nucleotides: TGCGCCAGCCCCTATAGGGGAAAGGACAAAAACATTCAGTACTTC. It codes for CASPYRGKDKNIQYF. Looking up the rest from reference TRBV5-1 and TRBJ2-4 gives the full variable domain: KAGVTQTPRYLIKTRGQQVTLSCSPISGHRSVSWYQQTPGQGLQFLFEYFSETQRNKGNFPGRFSGRQFSNSRSEMNVSTLELGDSALYLCASPYRGKDKNIQYFGAGTRLSVL.

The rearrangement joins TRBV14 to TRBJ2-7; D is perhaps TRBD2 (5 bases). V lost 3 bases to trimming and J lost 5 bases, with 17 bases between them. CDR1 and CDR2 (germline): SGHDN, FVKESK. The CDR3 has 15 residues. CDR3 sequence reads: CASSHLGGGSDEQYF. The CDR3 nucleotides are TGTGCCAGCAGCCACCTTGGAGGAGGCTCTGACGAGCAGTACTTC.

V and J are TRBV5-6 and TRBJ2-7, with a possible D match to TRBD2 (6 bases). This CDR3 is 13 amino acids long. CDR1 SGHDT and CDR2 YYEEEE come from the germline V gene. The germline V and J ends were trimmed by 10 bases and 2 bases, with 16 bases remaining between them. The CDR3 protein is CASGSSGAYEQYF. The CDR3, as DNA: TGTGCCTCCGGGAGTAGCGGAGCCTACGAGCAGTACTTC.

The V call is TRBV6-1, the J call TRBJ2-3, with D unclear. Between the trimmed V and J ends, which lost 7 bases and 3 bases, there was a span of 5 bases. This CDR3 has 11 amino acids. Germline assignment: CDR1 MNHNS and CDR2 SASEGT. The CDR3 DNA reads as TGTGCCAGCACCCAGACAGATACGCAGTATTTT. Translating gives CASTQTDTQYF.

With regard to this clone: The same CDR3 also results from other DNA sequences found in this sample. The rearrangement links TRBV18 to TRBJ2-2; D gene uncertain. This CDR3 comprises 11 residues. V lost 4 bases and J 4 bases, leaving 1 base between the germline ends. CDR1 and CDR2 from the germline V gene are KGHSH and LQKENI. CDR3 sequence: CASSRTGELFF. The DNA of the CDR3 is TGTGCCAGCTCACGCACCGGGGAGCTGTTTTTT.

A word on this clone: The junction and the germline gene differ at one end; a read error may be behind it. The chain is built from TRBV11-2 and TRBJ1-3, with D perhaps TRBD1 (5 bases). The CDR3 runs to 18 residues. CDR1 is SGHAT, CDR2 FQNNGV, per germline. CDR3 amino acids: CASSVETGREGRRATIYF. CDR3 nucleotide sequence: TGTGCCAGCAGCGTAGAGACGGGCAGGGAGGGTCGGAGGGCCACCATATATTTT.

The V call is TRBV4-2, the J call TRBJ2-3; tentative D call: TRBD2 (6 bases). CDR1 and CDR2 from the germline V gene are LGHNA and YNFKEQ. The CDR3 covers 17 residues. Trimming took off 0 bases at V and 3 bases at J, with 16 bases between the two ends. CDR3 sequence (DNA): TGTGCCAGCAGCCAAGAGGGGCAGACTAGGGTAACAGATACGCAGTATTTT. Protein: CASSQEGQTRVTDTQYF.

For the CDR3, the DNA is TGTGCCAGTAGTCTCCCCACAGGGGGGCCTCTTCGTACGGCCAATGAGCAGTTCTTC. It translates to CASSLPTGGPLRTANEQFF. This chain joins TRBV19 and TRBJ2-1; 8 nucleotides match TRBD1. CDR3 length: 19 residues. J was trimmed by 6 bases and V by 5 bases; bases with no gene match: 21. Germline assignment: CDR1 LNHDA and CDR2 SQIVND (reference sequence).

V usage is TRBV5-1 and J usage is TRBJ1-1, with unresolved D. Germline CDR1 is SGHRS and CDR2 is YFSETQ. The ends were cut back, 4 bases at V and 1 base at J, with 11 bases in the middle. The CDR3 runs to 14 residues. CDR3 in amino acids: CASSQLPSNTEAFF. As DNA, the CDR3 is TGCGCCAGCAGCCAGCTCCCTTCGAACACTGAAGCTTTCTTT.

DNA of the CDR3: TGCGCCAGCAGTGAAGAGGACAGGAATAGCAATCAGCCCCAGCATTTT. Translating gives CASSEEDRNSNQPQHF. The rearrangement uses TRBV10-1 and TRBJ1-5; 7 bases map to TRBD1. V was clipped by 3 bases and J by 0 bases; unmatched bases: 5. The V gene's germline CDR1 is WNHNN and CDR2 SYGVQD (reference sequence). The CDR3 is made up of 16 amino acids.

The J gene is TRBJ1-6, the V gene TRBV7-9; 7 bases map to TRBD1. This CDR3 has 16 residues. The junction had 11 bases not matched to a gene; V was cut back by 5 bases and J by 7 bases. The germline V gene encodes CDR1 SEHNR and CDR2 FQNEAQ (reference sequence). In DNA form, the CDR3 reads TGTGCCAGCAGCCCCCGAGACAGGGTTGAGAATTCACCCCTCCACTTT. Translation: CASSPRDRVENSPLHF.

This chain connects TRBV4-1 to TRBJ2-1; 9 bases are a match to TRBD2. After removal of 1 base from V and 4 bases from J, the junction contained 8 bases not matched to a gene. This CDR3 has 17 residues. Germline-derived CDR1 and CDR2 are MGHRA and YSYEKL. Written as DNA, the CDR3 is TGCGCCAGCAGCCAAGTGGGAGCGGGGGGCTATTACAATGAGCAGTTCTTC. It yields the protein CASSQVGAGGYYNEQFF.

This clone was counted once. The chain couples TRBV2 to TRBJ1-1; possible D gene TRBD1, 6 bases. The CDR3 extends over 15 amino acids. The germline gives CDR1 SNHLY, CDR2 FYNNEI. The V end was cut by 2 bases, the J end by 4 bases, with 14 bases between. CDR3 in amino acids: CASSELQGLVTEAFF. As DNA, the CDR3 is TGTGCCAGCAGTGAATTACAGGGCCTCGTCACTGAAGCTTTCTTT.

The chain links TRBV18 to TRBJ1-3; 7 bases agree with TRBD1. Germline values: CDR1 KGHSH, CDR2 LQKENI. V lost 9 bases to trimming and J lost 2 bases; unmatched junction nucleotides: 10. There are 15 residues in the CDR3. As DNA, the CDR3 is TGTGCCAGTTATCTCGACAGGGAAGCTGGAAACACCATATATTTT. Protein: CASYLDREAGNTIYF. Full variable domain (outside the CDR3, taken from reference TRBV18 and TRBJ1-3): NAGVMQNPRHLVRRRGQEARLRCSPMKGHSHVYWYRQLPEEGLKFMVYLQKENIIDESGMPKERFSAEFPKEGPSILRIQQVVRGDSAAYFCASYLDREAGNTIYFGEGSWLTVV.

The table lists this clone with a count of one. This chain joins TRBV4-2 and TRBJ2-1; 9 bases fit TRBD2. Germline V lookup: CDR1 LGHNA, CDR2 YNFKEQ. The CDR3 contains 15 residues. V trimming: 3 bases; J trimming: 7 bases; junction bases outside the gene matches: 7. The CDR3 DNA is TGTGCCAGCAGCCACGCGGGGGGGCCGGGGAATGAGCAGTTCTTC. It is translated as CASSHAGGPGNEQFF.